The next 29 T cell receptor beta chains were all read from a single sample in a study of CD8+ T cells in alopecia areata. In each case, RNA was isolated and then reverse transcribed into cDNA as the sequencing template. The protocol was immunoSEQ multiplex PCR, while the TCRdb copy is restricted to in-frame clones and leaves out a portion. The data show some 14,000 clones, roughly 54% seen once. The authors sorted CD4+ cells into CD25+CD127- cells for roughly five patients. Sequencing input: CD4+ Tregs sorted from blood. The receptors originated from a human donor with alopecia areata.

The J gene is TRBJ1-1, the V gene TRBV4-2, with 8 positions matching TRBD1. The V gene end was trimmed by 1 base and the J gene end by 4 bases; junction bases not matched to a gene: 8. The CDR3 covers 16 residues. CDR1 LGHNA and CDR2 YNFKEQ come from the germline V gene. This CDR3 reads CASSQGGGQGGTEAFF. DNA of the CDR3: TGTGCCAGCAGCCAAGGGGGAGGACAGGGCGGCACTGAAGCTTTCTTT.

The chain is built from TRBV5-1 and TRBJ2-7; 7 nucleotides line up with TRBD2. The V segment lost 5 bases and the J segment 3 bases; nucleotides outside the gene matches: 17. Per germline, CDR1 SGHRS and CDR2 YFSETQ. CDR3 length equals 17 residues. The CDR3 loop is CASRPPAGLSLGYEQYF. The DNA for the CDR3 is TGCGCCAGCAGGCCACCAGCGGGACTCTCTTTAGGCTACGAGCAGTACTTC.

The rearrangement joins TRBV5-1 to TRBJ2-2; D perhaps matches TRBD2 (6 bases). The V end was cut by 3 bases, the J end by 6 bases, with 6 bases between. CDR3 length equals 12 residues. The germline gives CDR1 SGHRS, CDR2 YFSETQ. CDR3 amino acids: CASSWGAGELFF. CDR3 bases: TGCGCCAGCAGCTGGGGGGCCGGGGAGCTGTTTTTT.

The chain joins TRBV7-2 to TRBJ2-2; 10 nucleotides line up with TRBD2. Germline lookup yields CDR1 SGHTA and CDR2 FQGNSA. There are 16 residues in the CDR3. The ends lost 1 base at V and 5 bases at J; junction bases unmatched: 4. The CDR3 DNA is TGTGCCAGCAGCTTAGTCGTAGCGGGAGGTACCGGGGAGCTGTTTTTT. Its protein is CASSLVVAGGTGELFF. The whole variable domain, filled in from reference TRBV7-2 and TRBJ2-2, reads GAGVSQSPSNKVTEKGKDVELRCDPISGHTALYWYRQSLGQGLEFLIYFQGNSAPDKSGLPSDRFSAERTGGSVSTLTIQRTQQEDSAVYLCASSLVVAGGTGELFFGEGSRLTVL.

The chain combines TRBV5-1 with TRBJ2-1; TRBD1 or TRBD2 may be the D gene (5 bases each). Germline CDR1 reads SGHRS; CDR2 reads YFSETQ. This CDR3 is built from 15 residues. Trimming shortened V by 0 bases and J by 4 bases, and 11 bases separated the two germline ends. In DNA form, the CDR3 reads TGCGCCAGCAGCTTGGCCGGGACGGGGTACAATGAGCAGTTCTTC. As protein: CASSLAGTGYNEQFF.

This sequence joins TRBV6-6 and TRBJ2-5; the D gene is possibly TRBD1 (5 bases). Germline V gives CDR1 MNHNY, CDR2 SVGAGI (reference sequence). The CDR3 loop spans 15 amino acids. Deletions cut 0 bases from V and 4 bases from J, with 12 bases between. The CDR3 sequence: CASSYSTGPAETQYF. DNA for the CDR3: TGTGCCAGCAGTTACTCCACAGGTCCCGCAGAGACCCAGTACTTC.

This rearrangement joins TRBV28 to TRBJ1-2; D not certain. Trimming took off 4 bases at V and 5 bases at J, with 8 bases between the two ends. This CDR3 is built from 12 residues. In germline, CDR1 is MDHEN, CDR2 SYDVKM. The CDR3 DNA follows: TGTGCCAGCAGTTCGCAGCGATATGGCTACACCTTC. Its protein product is CASSSQRYGYTF.

The V gene is TRBV6-6, the J gene TRBJ1-5; the match to TRBD1 covers 7 bases. CDR3 length: 15 residues. V shed 8 bases, J shed 0 bases, and the junction held 7 bases outside the gene matches. CDR1 is MNHNY, CDR2 SVGAGI, per germline (reference sequence). The CDR3 is CASGRDSYSNQPQHF. Here the CDR3 DNA reads TGTGCCAGCGGGAGGGACAGTTATAGCAATCAGCCCCAGCATTTT.

The DNA for the CDR3 is TGTGCCAGCAGCCCTAGGTCGGCCCATTACAATGAGCAGTTCTTC. Translated: CASSPRSAHYNEQFF. The chain couples TRBV11-1 to TRBJ2-1; D is ambiguous. This CDR3 spans 15 amino acids. The V gene lost 5 bases and the J gene lost 4 bases, with 15 bases spanning the gap. The germline CDR1 and CDR2 sequences are SGHAT and FQDESV (reference sequence). Looking up the rest from reference TRBV11-1 and TRBJ2-1 gives the full variable domain: EAEVAQSPRYKITEKSQAVAFWCDPISGHATLYWYRQILGQGPELLVQFQDESVVDDSQLPKDRFSAERLKGVDSTLKIQPAELGDSAMYLCASSPRSAHYNEQFFGPGTRLTVL.

This chain connects TRBV9 to TRBJ2-1, with a weak D call TRBD2 (5 bases). The CDR3 consists of 17 residues. The germline V gene encodes CDR1 SGDLS and CDR2 YYNGEE. Trimming cost V 2 bases and J 1 base, with 16 bases left between them. The CDR3 DNA reads TGTGCCAGCAGCGTGGGTTTACCGGACTTTTCCTACAATGAGCAGTTCTTC. Protein product: CASSVGLPDFSYNEQFF.

The V and J genes are TRBV5-1 and TRBJ2-3, with D possibly TRBD2 on 6 matching bases. The CDR3 consists of 12 residues. V lost 2 bases, J lost 8 bases, and 9 bases lay in between. CDR1 is SGHRS, CDR2 YFSETQ, per germline. The CDR3 nucleotides are TGCGCCAGCAGCTTTGGGGGGTCTACGCAGTATTTT. Protein product: CASSFGGSTQYF.

This chain joins TRBV2 and TRBJ2-2; D is uncertain. V lost 4 bases, J lost 2 bases, and 5 bases lay in between. Looked up from germline, CDR1 is SNHLY and CDR2 is FYNNEI. The CDR3 is 13 amino acids. Here the CDR3 reads CASSAQNTGELFF. CDR3 nucleotide sequence: TGTGCCAGCAGTGCCCAAAACACCGGGGAGCTGTTTTTT.

The table lists this clone with a few counts. The chain combines TRBV10-2 with TRBJ2-3; tentatively, D is TRBD2 (6 bases). Between the trimmed V and J ends, which lost 7 bases and 0 bases, there was a span of 11 bases. Looked up from germline, CDR1 is WSHSY and CDR2 is SAAADI. This CDR3 has 14 amino acids. CDR3 DNA sequence: TGCGCCAGCAAACTAGCAACTAGCACAGATACGCAGTATTTT. This sequence encodes CASKLATSTDTQYF.

Only one count was recorded for this clone. The chain couples TRBV5-4 to TRBJ1-1, with a tentative D call TRBD1 (6 bases). Germline V gene data show CDR1 as SGHNT and CDR2 as YYREEE (reference sequence). This CDR3 has 14 amino acids. Deletions cut 6 bases from V and 3 bases from J, with 15 bases between. CDR3 residues: CASNEGGPDTEAFF. The CDR3 DNA reads as TGTGCCAGCAATGAGGGGGGCCCGGACACTGAAGCTTTCTTT.

This clone appeared a single time. V gene TRBV7-2 combines with J gene TRBJ2-1; 9 nucleotides align to TRBD2. Trimming at V came to 3 bases and at J to 5 bases, leaving 11 bases not matched to a gene. The CDR3 has 17 amino acids. Germline V gene data show CDR1 as SGHTA and CDR2 as FQGNSA. The CDR3 loop is CASSFVARLAENNEQFF. CDR3 nucleotides: TGTGCCAGCAGCTTCGTAGCGCGACTAGCGGAGAACAATGAGCAGTTCTTC.

The sample holds a few counts of this clone. The rearrangement links TRBV7-9 to TRBJ2-5; D is tentatively TRBD1 or TRBD2 (6 bases each). V lost 5 bases to trimming and J lost 5 bases, with 15 bases between them. This CDR3 has 14 residues. CDR1 and CDR2 from the germline V gene are SEHNR and FQNEAQ (reference sequence). The CDR3 reads CASSQTRGIETQYF. In nucleotides, the CDR3 is TGTGCCAGCAGCCAGACTAGGGGGATTGAGACCCAGTACTTC.

A few counts support this clone. The chain is built from TRBV18 and TRBJ2-3, with 7 bases fitting TRBD2. V lost 3 bases to trimming and J lost 4 bases; unmatched junction nucleotides: 10. CDR1 is KGHSH and CDR2 is LQKENI in the germline V gene. CDR3 length equals 16 residues. The CDR3 region has the DNA TGTGCCAGCTCACCCCCCGCTAGCGGCATTTCAGATACGCAGTATTTT. Protein sequence: CASSPPASGISDTQYF.

There are a few counts of this clone. The chain employs TRBV28 and TRBJ2-1; 10 nucleotides agree with TRBD1. Trimming at V came to 6 bases and at J to 4 bases, leaving 9 bases not matched to a gene. CDR1 MDHEN and CDR2 SYDVKM come from the germline V gene. The CDR3 runs 16 residues. The DNA for the CDR3 is TGTGCCAGCAGCTTGCTGACAGGGGGCGCTTACAATGAGCAGTTCTTC. It translates to CASSLLTGGAYNEQFF.

J is TRBJ2-3 and V is TRBV19; 8 positions agree with TRBD1. V gave up 4 bases and J gave up 2 bases; unmatched junction bases: 5. Germline V gene data show CDR1 as LNHDA and CDR2 as SQIVND (reference sequence). CDR3 length: 15 amino acids. CDR3 protein: CASSTPGGPTDTQYF. The DNA of the CDR3 is TGTGCCAGTAGTACTCCAGGGGGCCCCACAGATACGCAGTATTTT.

By its share, this clone is medium-sized. The chain couples TRBV4-2 to TRBJ1-2, with TRBD1 matching 9 bases. Germline values: CDR1 LGHNA, CDR2 YNFKEQ. The CDR3 is 14 residues long. J was trimmed by 8 bases and V by 6 bases; bases with no gene match: 10. For the CDR3, the DNA is TGTGCCAGCAGGCAACGGACAGGGGAAGGGGGCTACACCTTC. Translating gives CASRQRTGEGGYTF.

The chain is built from TRBV28 and TRBJ1-4, with 8 nucleotides matching TRBD1. Germline values: CDR1 MDHEN, CDR2 SYDVKM. V lost 6 bases and J lost 11; bases outside the gene matches: 5. This CDR3 region has 12 residues. This CDR3 reads CASRAGGGKLFF. CDR3 DNA sequence: TGTGCCAGCAGGGCAGGGGGCGGTAAACTGTTTTTT.

The chain employs TRBV11-2 and TRBJ2-7, with D unclear. The V gene lost 5 bases and the J gene lost 0 bases, with 14 bases spanning the gap. The CDR3 has 15 amino acids. The germline gives CDR1 SGHAT, CDR2 FQNNGV. CDR3: CASSTLRVPSYEQYF. For the CDR3, the DNA is TGTGCCAGCAGCACCCTCCGGGTCCCCTCCTACGAGCAGTACTTC. Full variable domain (remainder filled in from reference TRBV11-2 and TRBJ2-7): EAGVAQSPRYKIIEKRQSVAFWCNPISGHATLYWYQQILGQGPKLLIQFQNNGVVDDSQLPKDRFSAERLKGVDSTLKIQPAKLEDSAVYLCASSTLRVPSYEQYFGPGTRLTVT.

The table lists this clone with a few counts. The V gene is TRBV28, the J gene TRBJ1-1; unclear D gene. The length of the CDR3 is 12 residues. The V and J ends lost 6 bases and 5 bases respectively, with 10 bases between them. Germline CDR1 reads MDHEN; CDR2 reads SYDVKM. Here the CDR3 DNA reads TGTGCCAGCAGAATTCGGAGGACTGAAGCTTTCTTT. It translates to CASRIRRTEAFF. Looking up the rest from reference TRBV28 and TRBJ1-1 gives the full variable domain: DVKVTQSSRYLVKRTGEKVFLECVQDMDHENMFWYRQDPGLGLRLIYFSYDVKMKEKGDIPEGYSVSREKKERFSLILESASTNQTSMYLCASRIRRTEAFFGQGTRLTVV.

This clone was counted between two and nine times. The V gene is TRBV18, the J gene TRBJ2-5; a weak D match, TRBD2 (5 bases). The germline V and J ends were trimmed by 0 bases and 1 base, with 15 bases remaining between them. CDR3 length: 17 residues. Germline V CDR1 and CDR2: KGHSH, LQKENI. CDR3 sequence: CASSPPSIARSQETQYF. The CDR3 region has the DNA TGTGCCAGCTCACCACCGTCAATAGCGAGGTCCCAAGAGACCCAGTACTTC.

This rearrangement joins TRBV5-4 to TRBJ2-1; D remains unclear. Between the trimmed V and J ends, which lost 1 base and 7 bases, there was a span of 6 bases. Per germline, CDR1 SGHNT and CDR2 YYREEE (reference sequence). This CDR3 spans 12 amino acids. The CDR3 here is CASSLLENEQFF. The CDR3 coding sequence is TGTGCCAGCAGCTTGCTAGAGAATGAGCAGTTCTTC.

This chain connects TRBV7-3 to TRBJ2-1, with 7 bases that match TRBD2. Looked up from germline, CDR1 is SGHTA and CDR2 is FQGTGA. V shed 5 bases and J 6 bases; nucleotides not matched to a gene: 10. The CDR3 spans 15 residues. The CDR3 region has the DNA TGTGCCAGCAGCCTCGGACTAGTAGGGAGCAATGAGCAGTTCTTC. Encoded protein: CASSLGLVGSNEQFF.

This chain links TRBV7-9 with TRBJ2-5; perhaps TRBD1 as D (6 bases). Trimming took 5 bases from V and 5 from J, leaving 15 bases between them. This CDR3 comprises 14 residues. Germline lookup yields CDR1 SEHNR and CDR2 FQNEAQ (reference sequence). The CDR3 DNA sequence: TGTGCCAGCAGCAATTCACAGGGTCCGGAGACCCAGTACTTC. It specifies CASSNSQGPETQYF.

This chain connects TRBV5-6 to TRBJ1-2; D may be TRBD1 (6 bases). V was cut by 2 bases and J by 1 base, with 12 bases left in between. CDR1 and CDR2 (germline): SGHDT, YYEEEE. The CDR3 is 15 amino acids. Here the CDR3 DNA reads TGTGCCAGCAGCTTTTGGGGGGCCAATAACTATGGCTACACCTTC. Protein product: CASSFWGANNYGYTF.

This rearrangement joins TRBV5-1 to TRBJ1-2, with 8 bases identical to TRBD1. Per germline, CDR1 SGHRS and CDR2 YFSETQ. The CDR3 is 13 amino acids. V was clipped by 1 base and J by 4 bases; unmatched bases: 0. The CDR3 here is CASSLQGAYGYTF. Here the CDR3 DNA reads TGCGCCAGCAGCTTGCAGGGGGCCTATGGCTACACCTTC.